This T cell receptor (beta chain) comes out of a study of T-cell reconstitution after alpha-beta-depleted transplantation in children. This CDR3 spans 16 amino acids. The ends were cut back, 3 bases at V and 1 base at J, with 16 bases in the middle. The V gene's germline CDR1 is DFQATT and CDR2 SNEGSKA (reference sequence). During its preparation, the TCRbeta library received unique molecular identifiers. TCRdb re-analysed the PCR reads in MiXCR, keeping a single row per CDR3 protein. The table has about 220,000 distinct CDR3 sequences, about 15% seen once; the top ten hold roughly two fifths. Comments on this clonotype: What it recognizes is unknown.

Overall study results and limits: By about two months after transplant, alpha-beta T cells reportedly arose from several hundred graft clones that had expanded.

Sequences were derived from PBMCs, mostly from graft donor cells, sampled 360 days after TCRalphabeta/CD19-depleted stem cell transplant. This chain uses TRBV20-1 with TRBJ2-1; possible D gene TRBD2, 6 bases. The TCR was taken from a male patient aged 2-15 years who had a stem cell transplant for acute lymphoblastic leukemia, so the T cells may come from the graft donor. CDR3 nucleotides: TGCAGTGCTAGGCCCCTGACTAGGGGTTCCTACAATGAGCAGTTCTTC. The encoded protein is CSARPLTRGSYNEQFF.